This passage covers 3 T cell receptor beta chains from one sample sequenced in a study of blood T cell repertoires in COVID-19. The assay was immunoSEQ multiplex PCR, and TCRdb's table has in-frame clones only and misses some. The sample includes roughly 190,000 clones, around nine tenths of them seen just once. The sample consisted of peripheral blood. The receptors come from a man between 18 and 29 years old with active or convalescent COVID-19.

This chain joins TRBV27 and TRBJ2-7; D is possibly TRBD1 (6 bases). This CDR3 spans 14 amino acids. V was cut by 6 bases and J by 10 bases, with 22 bases left in between. CDR1 and CDR2 (germline): MNHEY, SMNVEV (reference sequence). CDR3 sequence reads: CASRRQDPESTQYV. CDR3 bases: TGTGCCAGCAGGCGACAGGATCCGGAAAGTACCCAGTACGTC.

The chain combines TRBV24-1 with TRBJ2-7, with a tentative D call TRBD1 (6 bases). The V gene lost 7 bases and the J gene lost 4 bases, with 7 bases spanning the gap. The CDR3 length is 11 residues. Germline assignment: CDR1 KGHDR and CDR2 SFDVKD. The CDR3 DNA reads as TGTGCCACCAGAACAGGGTACGAGCAGTACTTC. Protein sequence: CATRTGYEQYF.

The chain employs TRBV5-8 and TRBJ1-2; D uncertain. This CDR3 is built from 14 residues. The germline V gene encodes CDR1 SGHTS and CDR2 YDEGEE. V lost 0 bases and J lost 1, with 7 bases in between. In DNA form, the CDR3 reads TGTGCCAGCAGCTTGGACAGAGATAACTATGGCTACACCTTC. Encoded protein: CASSLDRDNYGYTF.